The T cell receptor (beta chain) under discussion was sequenced for a study of spatial heterogeneity in lung cancer (dated by TCRdb to the late 2010s). Regarding the research as a whole: More beta-chain than alpha-chain transcripts were consistently detected, likely reflecting higher beta-chain transcript abundance. Both alpha and beta chains were TCR-sequenced in samples taken at surgery, namely 220 tumor regions, roughly 64 matched nontumor lung samples and over 55 PBMC samples. In the raw uncorrected reads, each unique combination of TCR and UMI appeared more than ten times on average. In non-small cell lung cancer, the study quantitatively compared TCR alpha and beta repertoires across several tumor regions, matched nontumor lung, and blood. TCR repertoire features were related to nonsynonymous mutation counts determined by whole-exome sequencing of tumor tissue. Study-level results and caveats: Ubiquitous expanded tumor TCRs were detected in blood more often at tumor resection than at routine follow-up. Additional single-cell paired TCR alpha and beta sequencing was considered necessary to confirm, at a functional level, the hypothesis that regional TCRs recognize regional mutations.

V and J lose 3 bases and 6 bases, and a span of 17 bases separates them. There are 14 amino acids in the CDR3, from cysteine to phenylalanine inclusive. Only CDR3 DNA remains: 42 bases, in frame from the first base. The germline V gene (reference sequence) specifies GTSNPN as CDR1 and SVGIG as CDR2. As to this clonotype: The specificity of this receptor is unknown. Base-call qualities are not available, and no considerably larger clone is one nucleotide away.

Per the publication, the time point label means: sample taken at primary tumor resection. For TCR sequencing, whole RNA was extracted from tumor and nontumor lung tissue, or from cryopreserved PBMC samples, and no cell sorting was done. Donors were 65 to 85 patients with early-stage, untreated non-small cell lung cancer from the lung TRACERx cohort. A patient was chosen for TCR sequencing only when enough RNA was available from at least two tumor regions. The library relied on 5' RACE. TCRdb records NextSeq 500 as the sequencer. To allow correction of PCR and sequencing errors, the TCR library protocol tagged every TCR cDNA molecule with a unique molecular identifier. The authors' pipeline ran thus. Decombinator tools were used for TCR identification, UMI-based error correction and CDR3 extraction. Expanded TCRs were defined as those above a frequency of 2 per 1,000, corresponding to the top 1% of the tumor frequency distribution. Renyi diversity was calculated using the R vegan package after each repertoire was subsampled 100 times to 5,000 TCRs. CDR3 similarity networks were built from amino acid triplet string-kernel similarity, connecting CDR3s with pairwise similarity above 0.82. TCRdb reworked the public reads: Q25 trimming with fastp, MiXCR clone assembly, productive beta chains retained. Rows matching on CDR3 protein sequence are summarized as one entry with the most common DNA and genes. The V and J calls and clone size come from TCRdb's table, not from the authors' own analysis. The sample table holds over 6,000 distinct CDR3 sequences, of which around 5.4% were seen once. Together, the top ten hold around 36% of the sample.

In this chain, TRBV30 is recombined with TRBJ1-2; TRBD1 is perhaps the D gene, given 6 matching bases. The sequence was collected from a male donor with early-stage non-small cell lung cancer. Sequences were derived from PBMCs, sampled at surgery. The DNA is TGTGCCTGGAGAATCCCGGGGGGCTTAAATGGCTACACCTTC. The translation is CAWRIPGGLNGYTF.